The rows below give T cell receptor beta chains drawn from one sample of a study of T cell clones after liver transplantation. Here immunoSEQ multiplex PCR was the method, and the copy in TCRdb shows in-frame clones only, minus some. The table has tens of thousands of clones, 75% to 85% seen once. The sequences come from CD4+ T cells from blood, collected 12 months after liver transplant. These receptors were taken from a human patient who received a liver transplant. Some of the T cells may derive from the graft donor. Each CDR3 is given with its conserved first and last residue. D genes are given only for firm matches. Where a row states a size, it is once, few, many or the class of an expanded clone; other rows omit it.

abundance: -; d_gene: -; j_gene: TRBJ2-6; v_gene: TRBV7-9; CDR3nt: TGTGCCAGCAGTCCCAGACAGAGCTCTGGGGCCAACGTCCTGACTTTC; CDR3aa: CASSPRQSSGANVLTF
abundance: once; d_gene: -; j_gene: TRBJ1-1; v_gene: TRBV16; CDR3nt: TGTGCCAGCAGCCGTCAGGGTGGGGCTGAAGCTTTCTTT; CDR3aa: CASSRQGGAEAFF
abundance: -; d_gene: -; j_gene: TRBJ2-5; v_gene: TRBV18; CDR3nt: TGTGCCAGCTCACCGGGGGAGACCCAGTACTTC; CDR3aa: CASSPGETQYF
abundance: -; d_gene: TRBD2; j_gene: TRBJ2-3; v_gene: TRBV15; CDR3nt: TGTGCCACCAGCAGAGACCCCGGACTAGAAGTTGGAGATACGCAGTATTTT; CDR3aa: CATSRDPGLEVGDTQYF
abundance: -; d_gene: -; j_gene: TRBJ1-1; v_gene: TRBV2; CDR3nt: TGTGCCAGCAGTGAAGGCCAGACCATGAACACTGAAGCTTTCTTT; CDR3aa: CASSEGQTMNTEAFF
abundance: -; d_gene: TRBD1; j_gene: TRBJ1-2; v_gene: TRBV5-1; CDR3nt: TGCGCCAGCAGCGGGGGACAGGGGGCTAGTGGCTACACCTTC; CDR3aa: CASSGGQGASGYTF
abundance: -; d_gene: TRBD2; j_gene: TRBJ2-3; v_gene: TRBV7-2; CDR3nt: TGTGCCAGCAGCGATAGCGGGAGGCCAGATACGCAGTATTTT; CDR3aa: CASSDSGRPDTQYF
abundance: -; d_gene: TRBD1; j_gene: TRBJ1-2; v_gene: TRBV7-2; CDR3nt: TGTGCCAGCAGCCACTACAGAAGGGGGCATAGTGGCTACACCTTC; CDR3aa: CASSHYRRGHSGYTF
abundance: -; d_gene: -; j_gene: TRBJ1-1; v_gene: TRBV2; CDR3nt: TGTGCCAGCAGTGACCTGGGGGCAAAAGCTTTCTTT; CDR3aa: CASSDLGAKAFF
abundance: -; d_gene: TRBD2; j_gene: TRBJ2-1; v_gene: TRBV14; CDR3nt: TGTGCCAGCAGCCAAGGTCTAGCGGGAGGACTCAATGAGCAGTTCTTC; CDR3aa: CASSQGLAGGLNEQFF
abundance: -; d_gene: TRBD2; j_gene: TRBJ2-7; v_gene: TRBV9; CDR3nt: TGTGCCAGCAGCGTAGGAGGAACTAGCGGGTTGTACGAGCAGTACTTC; CDR3aa: CASSVGGTSGLYEQYF
abundance: -; d_gene: -; j_gene: TRBJ2-2; v_gene: TRBV5-6; CDR3nt: TGTGCCAGCAGCCCCGTTAGCGTGAACACCGGGGAGCTGTTTTTT; CDR3aa: CASSPVSVNTGELFF
abundance: -; d_gene: TRBD2; j_gene: TRBJ2-3; v_gene: TRBV6-1; CDR3nt: TGTGCCAGCAGTGGGGTGCTAGCGGGGGCGACAGATACGCAGTATTTT; CDR3aa: CASSGVLAGATDTQYF
abundance: -; d_gene: TRBD2; j_gene: TRBJ2-3; v_gene: TRBV7-8; CDR3nt: TGTGCCAGCAGCTTAGACGCGGGAGGACCGGGCGGTACGCAGTATTTT; CDR3aa: CASSLDAGGPGGTQYF
abundance: -; d_gene: TRBD1; j_gene: TRBJ1-4; v_gene: TRBV5-1; CDR3nt: TGCGCCAGCAGCAATCCGGGACAGGGAGAAAAACTGTTTTTT; CDR3aa: CASSNPGQGEKLFF
abundance: -; d_gene: -; j_gene: TRBJ2-2; v_gene: TRBV7-2; CDR3nt: TGTGCCAGCAGCTTAGGGGGAGGGGGCAACACCGGGGAGCTGTTTTTT; CDR3aa: CASSLGGGGNTGELFF
abundance: -; d_gene: -; j_gene: TRBJ1-5; v_gene: TRBV28; CDR3nt: TGTGCCAGCAGTTACACAGGGTACAATCAGCCCCAGCATTTT; CDR3aa: CASSYTGYNQPQHF
abundance: -; d_gene: TRBD1; j_gene: TRBJ1-5; v_gene: TRBV2; CDR3nt: TGTGCCAGCAGTGCTCACAGGGGAGGGGATCAGCCCCAGCATTTT; CDR3aa: CASSAHRGGDQPQHF
abundance: few; d_gene: -; j_gene: TRBJ2-1; v_gene: TRBV6-5; CDR3nt: TGTGCCAGCACCCCCCTGGGCGGGTACAATGAGCAGTTCTTC; CDR3aa: CASTPLGGYNEQFF
abundance: once; d_gene: TRBD2; j_gene: TRBJ2-2; v_gene: TRBV10-2; CDR3nt: TGCGCCAGCTACTTTCGCGGGGGGGCTGTGAGGACCGGGGAGCTGTTTTTT; CDR3aa: CASYFRGGAVRTGELFF
abundance: -; d_gene: -; j_gene: TRBJ2-3; v_gene: TRBV18; CDR3nt: TGTGCCAGCTCCCCGGCAAGCGGCACAGATACGCAGTATTTT; CDR3aa: CASSPASGTDTQYF
abundance: -; d_gene: -; j_gene: TRBJ1-4; v_gene: TRBV9; CDR3nt: TGTGCCAGCAGCCAAGGGGGTAGTCATGAAAAACTGTTTTTT; CDR3aa: CASSQGGSHEKLFF
abundance: -; d_gene: TRBD2; j_gene: TRBJ2-7; v_gene: TRBV7-9; CDR3nt: TGTGCCAGCAGCTTCCGGGCTAGCGGGAGTTCCGCTTACGAGCAGTACTTC; CDR3aa: CASSFRASGSSAYEQYF
abundance: -; d_gene: TRBD1; j_gene: TRBJ2-2; v_gene: TRBV2; CDR3nt: TGTGCCAGCAGTGTTACAGGGGGCCGGTCAGGCGGGGAGCTGTTTTTT; CDR3aa: CASSVTGGRSGGELFF
abundance: -; d_gene: -; j_gene: TRBJ2-4; v_gene: TRBV6-1; CDR3nt: TGTGCCAGCAGCGATCCCGGGACCCCTCAGTACTTC; CDR3aa: CASSDPGTPQYF
abundance: -; d_gene: -; j_gene: TRBJ2-7; v_gene: TRBV7-2; CDR3nt: TGTGCCAGCAGCTTATTGGCAGCTTCCTACGAGCAGTACTTC; CDR3aa: CASSLLAASYEQYF
abundance: once; d_gene: -; j_gene: TRBJ1-5; v_gene: TRBV19; CDR3nt: TGTGCCAGTAGTGTCGGTCTTGGGCAGCCCCAGCATTTT; CDR3aa: CASSVGLGQPQHF
abundance: -; d_gene: -; j_gene: TRBJ2-7; v_gene: TRBV10-1; CDR3nt: TGCGCCAGCAGTGAGTCGACGAGTTCCTCCTACGAGCAGTACTTC; CDR3aa: CASSESTSSSYEQYF
abundance: -; d_gene: -; j_gene: TRBJ2-2; v_gene: TRBV28; CDR3nt: TGTGCCAGCAGTATAGATTGGCGGCGCAAGGAGCTGTTTTTT; CDR3aa: CASSIDWRRKELFF
abundance: -; d_gene: TRBD2; j_gene: TRBJ2-2; v_gene: TRBV28; CDR3nt: TGTGCCAGCAGCGTAGCGGGAGACGCGGCCGGGGAGCTGTTTTTT; CDR3aa: CASSVAGDAAGELFF
abundance: -; d_gene: -; j_gene: TRBJ2-7; v_gene: TRBV6-5; CDR3nt: TGTGCCAGCAGTTACTCGCCTAGCAGGTCCTACGAGCAGTACTTC; CDR3aa: CASSYSPSRSYEQYF
abundance: few; d_gene: -; j_gene: TRBJ1-2; v_gene: TRBV29-1; CDR3nt: TGCAGCGTTGATTCCTCCTCCCTGTCTGGCTACACCTTC; CDR3aa: CSVDSSSLSGYTF
abundance: -; d_gene: -; j_gene: TRBJ2-2; v_gene: TRBV6-5; CDR3nt: TGTGCCAGCAGTTACCGAACAAGTTGGACCGGGGAGCTGTTTTTT; CDR3aa: CASSYRTSWTGELFF
abundance: -; d_gene: -; j_gene: TRBJ1-4; v_gene: TRBV28; CDR3nt: TGTGCCGCCAGGGTAACGGCTGAAAAACTGTTTTTT; CDR3aa: CAARVTAEKLFF
abundance: -; d_gene: TRBD2; j_gene: TRBJ2-2; v_gene: TRBV5-1; CDR3nt: TGCGCCAGCAGCTCAATGGCGGGAGGGCCGGTCACCGGGGAGCTGTTTTTT; CDR3aa: CASSSMAGGPVTGELFF
abundance: -; d_gene: TRBD1; j_gene: TRBJ1-2; v_gene: TRBV29-1; CDR3nt: TGCAGCGTCGTTGACAGGGCCAACTATGGCTACACCTTC; CDR3aa: CSVVDRANYGYTF
abundance: -; d_gene: TRBD1; j_gene: TRBJ2-1; v_gene: TRBV27; CDR3nt: TGTGCCAGCAGGGCGACAGGGGGCCTGAGAGAGCAGTTCTTC; CDR3aa: CASRATGGLREQFF
abundance: -; d_gene: TRBD1; j_gene: TRBJ2-7; v_gene: TRBV18; CDR3nt: TGTGCCAGCTCAGGTTCGACAGGGGCGAGCTCCTACGAGCAGTACTTC; CDR3aa: CASSGSTGASSYEQYF